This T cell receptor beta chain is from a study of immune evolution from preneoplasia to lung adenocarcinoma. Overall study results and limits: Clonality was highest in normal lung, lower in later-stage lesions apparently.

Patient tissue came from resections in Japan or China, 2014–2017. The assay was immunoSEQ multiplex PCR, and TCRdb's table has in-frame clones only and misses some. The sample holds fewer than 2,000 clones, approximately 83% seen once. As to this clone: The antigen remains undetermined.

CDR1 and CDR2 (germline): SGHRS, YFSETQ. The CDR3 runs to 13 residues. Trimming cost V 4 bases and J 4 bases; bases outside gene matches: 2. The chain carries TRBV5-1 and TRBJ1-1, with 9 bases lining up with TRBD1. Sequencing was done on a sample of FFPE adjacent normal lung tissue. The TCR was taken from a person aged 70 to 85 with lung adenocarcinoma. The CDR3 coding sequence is TGCGCCAGCAGCAAGGACAGGGGCACTGAAGCTTTCTTT. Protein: CASSKDRGTEAFF.